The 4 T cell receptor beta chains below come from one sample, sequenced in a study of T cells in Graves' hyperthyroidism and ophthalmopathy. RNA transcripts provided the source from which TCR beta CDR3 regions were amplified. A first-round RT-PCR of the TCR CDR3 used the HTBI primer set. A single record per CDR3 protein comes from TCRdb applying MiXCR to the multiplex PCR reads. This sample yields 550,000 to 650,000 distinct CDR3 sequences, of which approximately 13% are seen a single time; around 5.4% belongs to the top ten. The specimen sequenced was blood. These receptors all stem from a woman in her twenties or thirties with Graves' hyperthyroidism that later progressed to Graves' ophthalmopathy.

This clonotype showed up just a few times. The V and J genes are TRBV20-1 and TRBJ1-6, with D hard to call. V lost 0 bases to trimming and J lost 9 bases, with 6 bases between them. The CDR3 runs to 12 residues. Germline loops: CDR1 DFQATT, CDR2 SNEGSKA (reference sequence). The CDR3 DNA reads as TGCAGTGCTAGAGAGGGATCTTCACCCCTCCACTTT. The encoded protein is CSAREGSSPLHF.

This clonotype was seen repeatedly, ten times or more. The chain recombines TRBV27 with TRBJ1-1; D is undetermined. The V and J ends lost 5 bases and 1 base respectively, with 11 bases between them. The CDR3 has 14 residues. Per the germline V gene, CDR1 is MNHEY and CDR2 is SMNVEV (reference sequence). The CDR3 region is CASSTHATNTEAFF. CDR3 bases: TGTGCCAGCAGTACCCACGCAACGAACACTGAAGCTTTCTTT.

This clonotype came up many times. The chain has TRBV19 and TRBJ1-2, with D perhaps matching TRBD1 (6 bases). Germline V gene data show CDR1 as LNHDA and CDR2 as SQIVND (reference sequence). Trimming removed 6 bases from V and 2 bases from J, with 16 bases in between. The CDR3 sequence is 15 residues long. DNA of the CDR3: TGTGCCAGTAGACCTCAGGTGGGGGGCAACTATGGCTACACCTTC. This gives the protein CASRPQVGGNYGYTF.

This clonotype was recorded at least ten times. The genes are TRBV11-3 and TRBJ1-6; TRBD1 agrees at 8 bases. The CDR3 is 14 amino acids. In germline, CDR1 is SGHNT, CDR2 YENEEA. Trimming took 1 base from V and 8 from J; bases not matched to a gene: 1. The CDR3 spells CASSLVDRDSPLHF. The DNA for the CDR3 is TGTGCCAGCAGCTTAGTGGACAGGGATTCACCCCTCCACTTT. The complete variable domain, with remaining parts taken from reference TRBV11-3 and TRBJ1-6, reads EAGVVQSPRYKIIEKKQPVAFWCNPISGHNTLYWYLQNLGQGPELLIRYENEEAVDDSQLPKDRFSAERLKGVDSTLKIQPAELGDSAVYLCASSLVDRDSPLHFGNGTRLTVT.